What follows is one T cell receptor beta chain and its context. Its antigen is currently not known. No base-level quality is on record; no much larger clone is a single base apart. The sample comes from a study of blood T cell repertoires in COVID-19 (dated by TCRdb to 2019 to 2021). Turning to the overall study: Samples covering the acute and convalescent phases of COVID-19 were provided by collaborators in the United States, Italy and Spain. The material from the prospective study consisted of cDNA or gDNA derived from T cells, B-cell-depleted T cells, or PBMCs. Deeply sampled blood TCRbeta repertoires from subjects exposed to, actively infected with, or recovered from COVID-19 were included in the dataset. The repertoires were made available in a free public database intended to serve as a resource for research on the immune response to SARS-CoV-2. The samples were drawn from the first 160 participants of the ongoing ImmuneRACE study and from roughly 1,300 subjects provided by 6 global collaborators. The sample metadata nearly always contained a de-identified subject ID, COVID-19 status, age in years and sex. Where HLA class I and class II types were available, the types were taken from metadata supplied by the sample provider, not from assay-based typing.

Relative to germline, V is 8 bases shorter and J is 1 base shorter, with 15 bases between their ends. CDR1 and CDR2 are drawn from the germline V gene (reference sequence): MNHEY, SMNVEV. The CDR3 runs 14 amino acids, cysteine and phenylalanine included. Only CDR3 DNA is held: 42 bases, read in frame from base 1. Findings and caveats that apply to the study as a whole: Clinical and demographic metadata were provided uncurated, with the amount varying by source and participant.

The immunoSEQ Assay, a bias-controlled multiplex PCR, was used to amplify TCRbeta CDR3 regions from genomic DNA. The paper's data handling went like this. Within the assay, amplification of reference gene primers was used to estimate how many nucleated cells each sample contained. To quantify the absolute abundance of each unique TCRbeta CDR3 rearrangement, sequence reads were collapsed and filtered. Productive Simpson clonality was computed per sample as the square root of Simpson's diversity index over productive rearrangements. TCRdb's version of the immuneACCESS table is confined to in-frame rearrangements and falls short of the full clone set. An unresolved V gene accounts for under half of the shortfall where checked; the remainder is of unknown origin. That table supplies the V and J calls and clone size; D and trimming were determined from the DNA. Counted in this sample were approximately 340,000 clones; about 83% of them appeared once. Clones ranked in the top ten supply roughly 3% of the sample.

Collaborating institutions collected whole blood in K2EDTA tubes following their own protocols. For TCRbeta analysis, collaborator samples were shipped as frozen whole blood, as isolated PBMCs, or as DNA extracted from either sample type. This clonotype was obtained from a man aged 30 to 45 with active or convalescent COVID-19. The V and J genes are TRBV27 and TRBJ2-7, with a tentative D gene TRBD1 over 5 matching bases. Sequenced input: peripheral blood. The nucleotides read TGTGCCAGCCCCTTCGGACATAAATCCTACGAGCAGTACTTC. Its product reads: CASPFGHKSYEQYF.